Presented here are 24 T cell receptor beta chains from one specimen sequenced in a study of T cells in Graves' hyperthyroidism and ophthalmopathy. The source material, RNA transcripts, was used to amplify TCR beta CDR3 regions. TCR CDR3 regions were first amplified by RT-PCR with HTBI primers. TCRdb passed the multiplex PCR reads through MiXCR, listing each CDR3 protein once. There are under 350,000 distinct CDR3 sequences in the sample; roughly an eighth occur only once, and 30% to 35% lies in the top ten. Sequenced sample: blood. Receptors originate from a woman aged 40 to 50 with Graves' ophthalmopathy.

This clonotype occurred many times. This chain joins TRBV29-1 and TRBJ2-7, with a possible D match to TRBD1 (6 bases). The CDR3 loop spans 13 amino acids. The V end lost 2 bases, the J end lost 4 bases, and 12 bases lay between the germline ends. Germline V gene data show CDR1 as SQVTM and CDR2 as ANQGSEA. The CDR3: CSVETGTTYEQYF. CDR3 DNA sequence: TGCAGCGTTGAAACCGGGACAACATACGAGCAGTACTTC.

The sample holds many counts of this clonotype. The chain is built from TRBV29-1 and TRBJ1-2; D call uncertain. Germline-derived CDR1 and CDR2 are SQVTM and ANQGSEA. V dropped 5 bases and J dropped 4 bases, with 5 bases sitting between them. The CDR3 extends over 10 amino acids. CDR3 residues: CSVYGYGYTF. In DNA, the CDR3 is TGCAGCGTTTATGGCTATGGCTACACCTTC.

This clonotype was picked up many times. The V call is TRBV6-1, the J call TRBJ1-5; D gene ambiguous. Looked up from germline, CDR1 is MNHNS and CDR2 is SASEGT. The length of the CDR3 is 13 residues. V shed 8 bases and J shed 7 bases, with 15 bases lying between them. The CDR3 reads CASGRPENQPQHF. Written as DNA, the CDR3 is TGTGCCAGCGGCCGGCCAGAGAACCAGCCCCAGCATTTT.

The V call is TRBV5-1, the J call TRBJ1-4, with D hard to call. There are 13 residues in the CDR3. CDR1 and CDR2 (germline): SGHRS, YFSETQ. V lost 2 bases to trimming and J lost 5 bases, with 7 bases between them. Here the CDR3 reads CASSFGPNEKLFF. The CDR3 nucleotides read TGCGCCAGCAGCTTCGGGCCAAATGAAAAACTGTTTTTT.

This clonotype was found many times. The rearrangement links TRBV19 to TRBJ1-5; 9 bases map to TRBD1. Looked up from germline, CDR1 is LNHDA and CDR2 is SQIVND (reference sequence). The CDR3 covers 16 residues. The V segment lost 6 bases and the J segment 2 bases; nucleotides outside the gene matches: 8. CDR3 protein: CASRRQGGGGNQPQHF. The CDR3 DNA reads TGTGCCAGTAGACGACAGGGGGGTGGGGGCAATCAGCCCCAGCATTTT.

This clonotype has ten or more counts. The chain combines TRBV7-2 with TRBJ2-3, with 8 bases lining up with TRBD2. Trimming took 2 bases from V and 5 from J; bases not matched to a gene: 3. Germline CDR1 and CDR2: SGHTA and FQGNSA. The CDR3 extends over 14 amino acids. The CDR3 reads CASSLWLAGDTQYF. The CDR3, as DNA: TGTGCCAGCAGCTTATGGCTAGCGGGAGATACGCAGTATTTT.

This clonotype was detected many times. As DNA, the CDR3 is TGTGCCAGCTGGAGCCCGAGCTCTGGAAACACCATATATTTT. This gives the protein CASWSPSSGNTIYF. This rearrangement joins TRBV28 to TRBJ1-3; D unclear. Germline assignment: CDR1 MDHEN and CDR2 SYDVKM. This CDR3 is 14 amino acids long. Trimming cost V 8 bases and J 0 bases, with 11 bases left between them.

This clonotype was detected many times. The gene calls are TRBV6-1 and TRBJ1-1; possible D gene TRBD1, 5 bases. Per germline, CDR1 MNHNS and CDR2 SASEGT. This CDR3 has 13 amino acids. V dropped 11 bases and J dropped 4 bases, with 17 bases sitting between them. CDR3 bases: TGTGCCGCTCAAAAGTCAGGGCTCACTGAAGCTTTCTTT. It codes for CAAQKSGLTEAFF.

The chain links TRBV30 to TRBJ2-5; 8 nucleotides align to TRBD2. CDR1 GTSNPN and CDR2 SVGIG come from the germline V gene (reference sequence). Trimming cost V 0 bases and J 5 bases; bases outside gene matches: 8. The CDR3 contains 15 residues. CDR3 sequence (DNA): TGTGCCTGGAGTGTTCCGGGGGGGATTGAGGAGACCCAGTACTTC. Translation gives CAWSVPGGIEETQYF.

This clonotype has a count of ten or more. J is TRBJ2-7 and V is TRBV27; no definite D call. Germline CDR1 reads MNHEY; CDR2 reads SMNVEV (reference sequence). The germline V and J ends were trimmed by 2 bases and 4 bases, with 9 bases remaining between them. The CDR3 totals 13 residues. The CDR3 sequence: CASSLKARYEQYF. In nucleotides, the CDR3 is TGTGCCAGCAGTTTAAAAGCGAGATACGAGCAGTACTTC.

V is TRBV6-4 and J is TRBJ1-5; D unclear. Looked up from germline, CDR1 is MRHNA and CDR2 is SNTAGT. CDR3 length: 13 residues. V was shortened by 3 bases and J by 4 bases, with 7 bases between the two germline ends. The CDR3 DNA is TGTGCCAGCAGTGAGGCGGATAATCAGCCCCAGCATTTT. Translation: CASSEADNQPQHF.

The table lists this clonotype with many counts. The CDR3 sequence is CASTTSGYNEQFF. Written as DNA, the CDR3 is TGTGCCAGCACCACTAGCGGGTACAATGAGCAGTTCTTC. The J gene is TRBJ2-1, the V gene TRBV27; TRBD2 matches 9 bases. V shed 7 bases and J 4 bases; nucleotides not matched to a gene: 2. Germline V CDR1 and CDR2: MNHEY, SMNVEV (reference sequence). The CDR3 contains 13 residues.

The chain combines TRBV10-2 with TRBJ2-1, with 7 nucleotides matching TRBD1. Trimming took 1 base from V and 4 from J; bases not matched to a gene: 7. The CDR3 runs to 16 residues. Germline V gene sequence: CDR1 WSHSY, CDR2 SAAADI. The CDR3 DNA is TGCGCCAGCAGTGAGTATCCGAAGGGGGCATACAATGAGCAGTTCTTC. Translation: CASSEYPKGAYNEQFF.

This clonotype was seen repeatedly, ten times or more. This chain joins TRBV7-8 and TRBJ1-5; D call uncertain. V dropped 6 bases and J dropped 0 bases, with 6 bases sitting between them. The CDR3 has 13 residues. From germline, CDR1 is SGHVS and CDR2 FQNEAQ. CDR3: CASSLSSNQPQHF. The CDR3 coding sequence is TGTGCCAGCAGTTTAAGTAGCAATCAGCCCCAGCATTTT.

The chain recombines TRBV20-1 with TRBJ1-5; D gene unclear. Germline CDR1 is DFQATT and CDR2 is SNEGSKA (reference sequence). This CDR3 contains 14 residues. V lost 5 bases and J lost 4, with 15 bases in between. The CDR3 DNA follows: TGCAGTGCTTCGCAGGCTAAACGTAATCAGCCCCAGCATTTT. Amino acid sequence: CSASQAKRNQPQHF.

There are a few counts of this clonotype. The J gene is TRBJ2-7, the V gene TRBV7-9; no clear D. There are 14 residues in the CDR3. V was clipped by 3 bases and J by 2 bases, with 11 bases between them. Per the germline V gene, CDR1 is SEHNR and CDR2 is FQNEAQ (reference sequence). In DNA, the CDR3 is TGTGCCAGCAGCTTTTTTGGCAGACCCTACGAGCAGTACTTC. Translation: CASSFFGRPYEQYF.

There are many counts of this clonotype. This chain joins TRBV3-1 and TRBJ2-7, with 8 bases identical to TRBD2. The junction had 2 bases not matched to a gene; V was cut back by 5 bases and J by 2 bases. The germline CDR1 and CDR2 sequences are LGHDT and YNNKEL (reference sequence). This CDR3 is built from 13 residues. The chain's CDR3 is CASSEGLAYEQYF. CDR3 DNA: TGTGCCAGCAGCGAGGGACTAGCCTACGAGCAGTACTTC.

This clonotype was recorded at least ten times. This CDR3 is CSANPGLLALKYNEQFF. In DNA form, the CDR3 reads TGCAGTGCTAACCCGGGACTATTAGCACTTAAATACAATGAGCAGTTCTTC. The chain has TRBV20-1 and TRBJ2-1; 7 bases match TRBD2. The V gene end was trimmed by 4 bases and the J gene end by 4 bases; junction bases not matched to a gene: 16. Germline CDR1 DFQATT, CDR2 SNEGSKA (reference sequence). The CDR3 extends over 17 amino acids.

This chain links TRBV28 with TRBJ1-2, with TRBD1 matching 10 bases. CDR3 length equals 15 residues. CDR1 MDHEN and CDR2 SYDVKM come from the germline V gene. The V and J ends lost 6 bases and 2 bases, in that order; junction bases with no gene match: 6. CDR3 nucleotides: TGTGCCAGCAGGACCGGGGGACAGGGGAACTATGGCTACACCTTC. It encodes CASRTGGQGNYGYTF.

The J gene is TRBJ2-7, the V gene TRBV6-5; D possibly uses TRBD1 or TRBD2 (5 bases each). Germline V gene sequence: CDR1 MNHEY, CDR2 SVGAGI. Trimming cost V 7 bases and J 3 bases, with 13 bases left between them. The CDR3 extends over 13 amino acids. This CDR3 is CASIEGPLYEQYF. Here the CDR3 DNA reads TGTGCCAGCATTGAGGGGCCCCTCTACGAGCAGTACTTC.

This clonotype was counted a few times. The rearrangement uses TRBV20-1 and TRBJ2-1; 7 positions match TRBD2. Germline V gene lookup returns CDR1 DFQATT and CDR2 SNEGSKA (reference sequence). After removal of 6 bases from V and 1 base from J, the junction contained 3 bases not matched to a gene. The CDR3 length is 13 residues. In DNA, the CDR3 is TGCAGTGCCCGCGGGGGATCCTACAATGAGCAGTTCTTC. Translating it yields CSARGGSYNEQFF.

This clonotype has at least ten counts. The chain links TRBV7-2 to TRBJ2-5; D not resolved. Germline V gives CDR1 SGHTA, CDR2 FQGNSA. V lost 1 base, J lost 5 bases, and 14 bases lay in between. This CDR3 is 15 amino acids long. The CDR3 region is CASSLELAPGETQYF. The CDR3, as DNA: TGTGCCAGCAGCTTAGAGTTGGCCCCCGGGGAGACCCAGTACTTC. The full variable domain, its missing parts supplied by reference TRBV7-2 and TRBJ2-5, is GAGVSQSPSNKVTEKGKDVELRCDPISGHTALYWYRQSLGQGLEFLIYFQGNSAPDKSGLPSDRFSAERTGGSVSTLTIQRTQQEDSAVYLCASSLELAPGETQYFGPGTRLLVL.

V gene TRBV5-1 combines with J gene TRBJ1-4; 9 bases map to TRBD1. This CDR3 has 15 residues. From germline, CDR1 is SGHRS and CDR2 YFSETQ. The ends lost 6 bases at V and 5 bases at J; junction bases unmatched: 8. DNA of the CDR3: TGCGCCAGCACCTCCGGGACAGGGACAAATGAAAAACTGTTTTTT. Translation gives CASTSGTGTNEKLFF.

V gene TRBV3-1 combines with J gene TRBJ2-1, with D unresolved. CDR1 LGHDT and CDR2 YNNKEL come from the germline V gene (reference sequence). V was clipped by 5 bases and J by 0 bases, with 11 bases between them. This CDR3 spans 15 amino acids. Here the CDR3 DNA reads TGTGCCAGCAGCTCCCCCACGAGCTCCTACAATGAGCAGTTCTTC. It codes for CASSSPTSSYNEQFF.